One and the same sample provided the 14 T cell receptor beta chains below, sequenced in a study of a mutant IDH1 vaccine in newly diagnosed glioma (dated by TCRdb to the early 2020s). Library prep was done by the immunoSEQ multiplex PCR assay. Here the immuneACCESS table is served through TCRdb, limited to in-frame sequences with V and J called. Missing clones are a known gap in these copies; in checked studies unresolved V genes cover under half, and the rest lacks a known reason. The sample table lists about 32,000 clones, roughly 80% of them with a count of one. The leading ten clones occupy around 6.8% of the sample. The sample's time point label is to be understood as: week 35, safety follow-up. Each vaccine dose, consisting of 300 ug of a 20-mer mutant IDH1 peptide in Montanide, was administered subcutaneously with topical imiquimod. No antigen has been assigned to these receptors. The sample in question was PBMCs, obtained from a glioma patient whose treatment included an IDH1 peptide vaccine. These receptors were taken from a woman under 30 with glioma.

This clone appeared once. The chain recombines TRBV9 with TRBJ2-7; D is possibly TRBD1 or TRBD2 (5 bases each). In germline, CDR1 is SGDLS, CDR2 YYNGEE. The V end was cut by 4 bases, the J end by 5 bases, with 16 bases between. This CDR3 spans 14 amino acids. The CDR3 loop is CASSPRGRDHEQYF. For the CDR3, the DNA is TGTGCCAGCAGCCCCCGGGGCAGGGACCACGAGCAGTACTTC.

The chain couples TRBV29-1 to TRBJ1-4; tentatively, D is TRBD1 (6 bases). Between the trimmed V and J ends, which lost 7 bases and 0 bases, there was a span of 9 bases. The CDR3 spans 13 residues. CDR1 SQVTM and CDR2 ANQGSEA come from the germline V gene. CDR3: CSGGRATNEKLFF. In nucleotides, the CDR3 is TGCAGCGGGGGGCGGGCAACTAATGAAAAACTGTTTTTT.

The gene calls are TRBV6-5 and TRBJ1-2, with no clear D. Germline values: CDR1 MNHEY, CDR2 SVGAGI. This CDR3 has 13 residues. V was trimmed by 6 bases and J by 2 bases, leaving 10 bases between them. CDR3 sequence reads: CASRKDGNYGYTF. DNA of the CDR3: TGTGCCAGCAGGAAGGACGGAAACTATGGCTACACCTTC.

J is TRBJ1-1 and V is TRBV19, with TRBD1 as a possible D gene (5 bases). From germline, CDR1 is LNHDA and CDR2 SQIVND (reference sequence). This CDR3 region has 14 residues. V dropped 7 bases and J dropped 4 bases, with 16 bases sitting between them. This CDR3 reads CASNPDTGITEAFF. The DNA for the CDR3 is TGTGCCAGTAACCCGGACACCGGTATCACTGAAGCTTTCTTT. Together with reference TRBV19 and TRBJ1-1, the CDR3 gives the full variable domain: DGGITQSPKYLFRKEGQNVTLSCEQNLNHDAMYWYRQDPGQGLRLIYYSQIVNDFQKGDIAEGYSVSREKKESFPLTVTSAQKNPTAFYLCASNPDTGITEAFFGQGTRLTVV.

The CDR3 coding sequence is TGTGCCAGCAGTTACCCACAGGGATTAAATGAAAAACTGTTTTTT. This encodes CASSYPQGLNEKLFF. The J gene is TRBJ1-4, the V gene TRBV25-1; TRBD1 might be the D (6 bases). The V gene's germline CDR1 is MGHDK and CDR2 SYGVNS. V gave up 5 bases and J gave up 5 bases, with 15 bases separating them. The CDR3 loop spans 15 amino acids. Supplemented by reference TRBV25-1 and TRBJ1-4, the full variable domain reads EADIYQTPRYLVIGTGKKITLECSQTMGHDKMYWYQQDPGMELHLIHYSYGVNSTEKGDLSSESTVSRIRTEHFPLTLESARPSHTSQYLCASSYPQGLNEKLFFGSGTQLSVL.

This chain links TRBV4-1 with TRBJ1-2; D call uncertain. The CDR3 totals 13 residues. Germline V lookup: CDR1 MGHRA, CDR2 YSYEKL. Trimming removed 0 bases from V and 2 bases from J, with 4 bases in between. CDR3 DNA: TGCGCCAGCAGCCAAGACGGGAACTATGGCTACACCTTC. Encoded protein: CASSQDGNYGYTF.

This clone was seen a handful of times. This chain uses TRBV30 with TRBJ1-1; 8 bases fit TRBD1. With 5 bases clipped from V and 5 bases from J, the junction kept 7 bases outside the gene matches. The CDR3 consists of 13 residues. Germline V gene data show CDR1 as GTSNPN and CDR2 as SVGIG (reference sequence). The CDR3 loop reads CAWLGQAGTEAFF. The CDR3 region has the DNA TGTGCCTGGTTGGGACAGGCGGGGACTGAAGCTTTCTTT.

This clone has a handful of counts. V and J are TRBV6-1 and TRBJ2-5; 7 bases map to TRBD2. The V gene end was trimmed by 4 bases and the J gene end by 3 bases; junction bases not matched to a gene: 5. The germline gives CDR1 MNHNS, CDR2 SASEGT. The CDR3 has 14 amino acids. As DNA, the CDR3 is TGTGCCAGCAGTGTTGGGGCGGGAGAAGAGACCCAGTACTTC. Amino acid sequence: CASSVGAGEETQYF.

The chain links TRBV4-2 to TRBJ1-2; 7 bases align to TRBD1. The J segment lost 5 bases and the V segment lost 4 bases, leaving 7 bases of the junction unmatched. Germline V gene data show CDR1 as LGHNA and CDR2 as YNFKEQ. This CDR3 is built from 14 residues. CDR3 region: CASSPPTGTYGYTF. CDR3 nucleotide sequence: TGTGCCAGCAGCCCCCCGACAGGGACATATGGCTACACCTTC.

The rearrangement uses TRBV4-1 and TRBJ1-5; TRBD1 matches 9 bases. The CDR3 is 18 residues long. The germline CDR1 and CDR2 sequences are MGHRA and YSYEKL. Trimming removed 3 bases from V and 0 bases from J; junction bases left unmatched: 9. Here the CDR3 reads CASSHGTGSGNSNQPQHF. Here the CDR3 DNA reads TGCGCCAGCAGCCACGGGACAGGGTCAGGGAATAGCAATCAGCCCCAGCATTTT.

V gene TRBV29-1 combines with J gene TRBJ2-2; 8 bases line up with TRBD2. This CDR3 spans 16 amino acids. Per germline, CDR1 SQVTM and CDR2 ANQGSEA. J was trimmed by 4 bases and V by 4 bases; bases with no gene match: 11. CDR3 loop: CSVGPGTSTSTGELFF. Here the CDR3 DNA reads TGCAGCGTTGGACCCGGGACTAGTACTTCCACCGGGGAGCTGTTTTTT.

A few counts support this clone. This rearrangement joins TRBV27 to TRBJ2-7; D ambiguous. The V end lost 9 bases, the J end lost 0 bases, and 9 bases lay between the germline ends. From germline, CDR1 is MNHEY and CDR2 SMNVEV (reference sequence). The length of the CDR3 is 12 residues. CDR3 residues: CASYSSSYEQYF. CDR3 sequence (DNA): TGTGCCAGTTACTCGAGCTCCTACGAGCAGTACTTC.

The chain joins TRBV5-5 to TRBJ1-2; perhaps TRBD1 as D (6 bases). Germline loops: CDR1 SGHKS, CDR2 YYEKEE (reference sequence). This CDR3 comprises 15 residues. Trimming removed 5 bases at V and 3 bases at J, with 17 bases between. CDR3 DNA: TGTGCCAGCAGTCAAGGGCCAGGGGCGGACTATGGCTACACCTTC. The encoded protein is CASSQGPGADYGYTF. The whole variable domain, filled in from reference TRBV5-5 and TRBJ1-2, reads DAGVTQSPTHLIKTRGQQVTLRCSPISGHKSVSWYQQVLGQGPQFIFQYYEKEERGRGNFPDRFSARQFPNYSSELNVNALLLGDSALYLCASSQGPGADYGYTFGSGTRLTVV.

This rearrangement joins TRBV5-1 to TRBJ2-7, with 8 bases lining up with TRBD1. CDR3 length equals 14 residues. Germline lookup yields CDR1 SGHRS and CDR2 YFSETQ. V trimming: 2 bases; J trimming: 6 bases; junction bases outside the gene matches: 7. The CDR3 bases are TGCGCCAGCAGCTTTGGACAGGGATCGAGCGAGCAGTACTTC. This translates into CASSFGQGSSEQYF.